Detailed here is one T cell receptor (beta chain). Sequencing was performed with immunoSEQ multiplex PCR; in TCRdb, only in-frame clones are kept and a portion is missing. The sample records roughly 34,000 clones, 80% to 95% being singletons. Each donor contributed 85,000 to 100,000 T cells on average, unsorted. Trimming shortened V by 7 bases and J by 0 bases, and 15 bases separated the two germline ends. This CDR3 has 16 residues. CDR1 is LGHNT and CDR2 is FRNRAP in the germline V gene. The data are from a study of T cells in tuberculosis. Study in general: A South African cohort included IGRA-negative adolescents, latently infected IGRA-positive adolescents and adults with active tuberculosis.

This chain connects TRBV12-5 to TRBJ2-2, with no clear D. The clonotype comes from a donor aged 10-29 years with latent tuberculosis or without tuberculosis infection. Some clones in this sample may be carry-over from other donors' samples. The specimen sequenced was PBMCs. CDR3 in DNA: TGTGCTAGTGCCGAGGCCCAGAGCTCGAACACCGGGGAGCTGTTTTTT. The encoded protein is CASAEAQSSNTGELFF.